The clone carrying this TCR beta chain has more than one count but fewer than ten. Its antigen is not identified. This sample is drawn from a study of T cell repertoires in cytomegalovirus infection. MiXCR, run by TCRdb on the reads, gives a single entry per CDR3 protein. Of approximately 100,000 distinct CDR3 sequences in the sample, 42% were seen once. Germline V gives CDR1 GTSNPN, CDR2 SVGIG (reference sequence). V shed 3 bases and J shed 10 bases, with 12 bases lying between them. The CDR3 has 11 amino acids. This chain links TRBV30 with TRBJ1-2; D is uncertain. The sequencing here drew on CD8+ T cells from cultured PBMCs, taken from culture after CMV antigen stimulation. The source is a human donor in good health (CMV status not recorded). Some clones in this sample may be carry-over from other donors' samples. CDR3 loop: CAWRLDDDYTF. CDR3 DNA: TGTGCCTGGAGACTCGACGACGACTACACCTTC.